This passage covers 32 T cell receptor beta chains from one sample sequenced in a study of monozygotic twins with inflammatory bowel disease (dated by TCRdb to about 2019). The library was prepared using 5' RACE. Sequenced using an Illumina HiSeq 2500. After the reads were reprocessed by TCRdb, one entry was made per CDR3 protein sequence, with no DNA. This sample's table has entries for 93,000 or so distinct CDR3 sequences. Together, the top ten hold more than 1.5% of the sample. The sample was blood. These receptors all come from a human donor with ulcerative colitis or Crohn's disease, or a healthy co-twin of an affected twin (not recorded which).

CDR3 sequence reads: CASSYSSSRGKYNEQFF. The chain recombines TRBV6-5 with TRBJ2-1; TCRdb's assignment of TRBD1 cannot be checked, as there is no DNA. CDR1 is MNHEY and CDR2 is SVGAGI in the germline V gene. This CDR3 spans 17 amino acids.

The chain employs TRBV7-9 and TRBJ2-7; TCRdb calls TRBD1, which cannot be checked without DNA. There are 16 residues in the CDR3. CDR1 and CDR2 from the germline V gene are SEHNR and FQNEAQ (reference sequence). This CDR3 reads CASSSWVTGVAYEQYF. The full variable domain, in which reference TRBV7-9 and TRBJ2-7 provide the parts outside the CDR3, is DTGVSQNPRHKITKRGQNVTFRCDPISEHNRLYWYRQTLGQGPEFLTYFQNEAQLEKSRLLSDRFSAERPKGSFSTLEIQRTEQGDSAMYLCASSSWVTGVAYEQYFGPGTRLTVT.

The chain carries TRBV19 and TRBJ2-1; TCRdb indicates TRBD2, and absent DNA this call remains unverified. The germline CDR1 and CDR2 sequences are LNHDA and SQIVND (reference sequence). This CDR3 has 15 amino acids. The chain's CDR3 is CASAIGTSAYNEQFF.

The chain has TRBV9 and TRBJ2-7; checking the TCRdb D call of TRBD2 is not possible without DNA. This CDR3 is built from 14 residues. Germline assignment: CDR1 SGDLS and CDR2 YYNGEE. The CDR3 here is CASSVEGGSIEQYF.

This sequence joins TRBV12-3 or TRBV12-4 and TRBJ2-1. The CDR3 spans 13 residues. CDR3 in amino acids: CASKFRLGNEQFF.

The chain combines TRBV4-3 with TRBJ2-3. This CDR3 has 16 residues. Germline V CDR1 and CDR2: LGHNA, YSLEER. This chain's CDR3 is CASSQGVWGWTDTQYF.

The rearrangement joins TRBV7-8 to TRBJ2-1; with no DNA, the TCRdb D assignment of TRBD2 cannot be verified. Germline V CDR1 and CDR2: SGHVS, FQNEAQ. This CDR3 comprises 18 residues. CDR3 loop: CASSLMRHGLADYNEQFF.

The chain uses TRBV9 and TRBJ2-3; with no DNA, the TCRdb D assignment of TRBD1 cannot be verified. This CDR3 comprises 14 residues. Germline assignment: CDR1 SGDLS and CDR2 YYNGEE. This chain's CDR3 is CASSAHQGRDTQYF.

V usage is TRBV30 and J usage is TRBJ1-6; TCRdb's D call, TRBD1, is unchecked because there is no DNA. Germline assignment: CDR1 GTSNPN and CDR2 SVGIG (reference sequence). The CDR3 is 17 residues long. CDR3 residues: CAWSPPKWSSYNSPLHF. Full variable domain (missing parts from reference TRBV30 and TRBJ1-6): SQTIHQWPATLVQPVGSPLSLECTVEGTSNPNLYWYRQAAGRGLQLLFYSVGIGQISSEVPQNLSASRPQDRQFILSSKKLLLSDSGFYLCAWSPPKWSSYNSPLHFGNGTRLTVT.

The CDR3 spells CASSLSLNTGELFF. The V and J genes are TRBV27 and TRBJ2-2. The CDR3 totals 14 residues. Germline V CDR1 and CDR2: MNHEY, SMNVEV (reference sequence).

The rearrangement uses TRBV20-1 and TRBJ2-1. This CDR3 comprises 11 residues. Germline CDR1 DFQATT, CDR2 SNEGSKA (reference sequence). The CDR3 loop reads CSARIGAEQFF.

The V call is TRBV12-3 or TRBV12-4, the J call TRBJ2-2; without DNA, the TCRdb call of TRBD1 cannot be checked. This CDR3 is built from 15 residues. This CDR3 reads CASSPALGNTGELFF.

The genes are TRBV16 and TRBJ2-7; TCRdb indicates TRBD1, and absent DNA this call remains unverified. CDR1 and CDR2 (germline): KGHSY, FQNENV. This CDR3 region has 14 residues. CDR3 in amino acids: CASSEPSGTLEQYF.

This rearrangement joins TRBV7-2 to TRBJ2-3; TCRdb's D gene call, TRBD2, goes unchecked for lack of DNA. Germline-derived CDR1 and CDR2 are SGHTA and FQGNSA. The CDR3 loop spans 13 amino acids. The CDR3 loop reads CASSPSAADTQYF.

This chain uses TRBV5-1 with TRBJ2-7; TCRdb picks TRBD2, but there is no DNA to check that call. This CDR3 spans 15 amino acids. CDR1 is SGHRS, CDR2 YFSETQ, per germline. The CDR3 loop is CASSRRLAGPYEQYF.

The V and J genes are TRBV20-1 and TRBJ2-5; TCRdb outputs TRBD1, but without DNA this stays unchecked. Germline V lookup: CDR1 DFQATT, CDR2 SNEGSKA (reference sequence). This CDR3 region has 14 residues. The CDR3 sequence is CSAAAGHSQETQYF.

The rearrangement uses TRBV7-9 and TRBJ1-6. Per germline, CDR1 SEHNR and CDR2 FQNEAQ (reference sequence). This CDR3 is 13 amino acids long. The CDR3 loop is CASSSWTNSPLHF.

The chain recombines TRBV28 with TRBJ2-1; TCRdb selects TRBD2, and the lack of DNA leaves this call unchecked. Germline values: CDR1 MDHEN, CDR2 SYDVKM. There are 15 residues in the CDR3. The chain's CDR3 is CASRGTSGSYNEQFF. Based on the CDR3 plus reference TRBV28 and TRBJ2-1, the full variable domain is DVKVTQSSRYLVKRTGEKVFLECVQDMDHENMFWYRQDPGLGLRLIYFSYDVKMKEKGDIPEGYSVSREKKERFSLILESASTNQTSMYLCASRGTSGSYNEQFFGPGTRLTVL.

V usage is TRBV15 and J usage is TRBJ2-6; the D call of TRBD1 rests on TCRdb alone, since no DNA is present to check it. This CDR3 comprises 15 residues. Looked up from germline, CDR1 is LNHNV and CDR2 is YYDKDF (reference sequence). The CDR3 protein is CATSTGGSGANVLTF.

The genes are TRBV20-1 and TRBJ2-7; TCRdb calls TRBD1, which cannot be checked without DNA. Germline V gives CDR1 DFQATT, CDR2 SNEGSKA (reference sequence). The CDR3 is made up of 16 amino acids. The CDR3 loop reads CSARAPGGGRAYEQYF.

CDR3: CSVRLNSNQPQHF. The chain recombines TRBV20-1 with TRBJ1-5. Germline values: CDR1 DFQATT, CDR2 SNEGSKA (reference sequence). This CDR3 is built from 13 residues.

This sequence joins TRBV29-1 and TRBJ2-5. This CDR3 contains 12 residues. Germline V CDR1 and CDR2: SQVTM, ANQGSEA. CDR3: CSVEVNQETQYF.

This chain uses TRBV24-1 with TRBJ2-3; checking the TCRdb D call of TRBD2 is not possible without DNA. CDR1 and CDR2 (germline): KGHDR, SFDVKD. This CDR3 contains 16 residues. CDR3 loop: CATSDFRQGGTDTQYF.

The rearrangement joins TRBV7-2 to TRBJ2-4. From germline, CDR1 is SGHTA and CDR2 FQGNSA. CDR3 length equals 15 residues. CDR3 sequence: CASSFHGQAKNIQYF.

The rearrangement uses TRBV19 and TRBJ2-1; TCRdb outputs TRBD2, but without DNA this stays unchecked. CDR3 length: 16 residues. From germline, CDR1 is LNHDA and CDR2 SQIVND (reference sequence). CDR3 sequence reads: CASSPTSGGPFNEQFF. The variable domain in full, completed from reference TRBV19 and TRBJ2-1, reads DGGITQSPKYLFRKEGQNVTLSCEQNLNHDAMYWYRQDPGQGLRLIYYSQIVNDFQKGDIAEGYSVSREKKESFPLTVTSAQKNPTAFYLCASSPTSGGPFNEQFFGPGTRLTVL.

The chain is built from TRBV4-3 and TRBJ2-1; the TCRdb call, TRBD1, lacks DNA for checking. The CDR3 has 12 amino acids. The germline CDR1 and CDR2 sequences are LGHNA and YSLEER. The CDR3: CASSQGQSMQFF.

CDR3 in amino acids: CSARVTDSSYNEQFF. This chain links TRBV20-1 with TRBJ2-1. The CDR3 is 15 amino acids. Germline V gene lookup returns CDR1 DFQATT and CDR2 SNEGSKA (reference sequence).

CDR3 sequence reads: CASSYVSGVGQPQHF. The chain joins TRBV6-5 to TRBJ1-5; as DNA is missing, the TRBD1 call by TCRdb cannot be tested. The CDR3 runs to 15 residues. The germline CDR1 and CDR2 sequences are MNHEY and SVGAGI.

The J gene is TRBJ1-6, the V gene TRBV9; the D call of TRBD1 rests on TCRdb alone, since no DNA is present to check it. The length of the CDR3 is 15 residues. Germline V gene data show CDR1 as SGDLS and CDR2 as YYNGEE. This chain's CDR3 is CASSVSGTGTSPLHF.

This chain links TRBV12-3 or TRBV12-4 with TRBJ1-2; the D call of TRBD1 rests on TCRdb alone, since no DNA is present to check it. CDR3 length: 16 amino acids. The CDR3 here is CASQAPPGTGYKGYTF.

The chain combines TRBV12-3 or TRBV12-4 with TRBJ1-2; the TCRdb D gene call, TRBD1, has no DNA to confirm it. This CDR3 has 16 residues. The CDR3 sequence is CASSYIPGQGFYGYTF.

The rearrangement joins TRBV7-3 to TRBJ1-3; TCRdb's assignment of TRBD1 cannot be checked, as there is no DNA. Germline V gives CDR1 SGHTA, CDR2 FQGTGA. This CDR3 spans 18 amino acids. CDR3 residues: CASSLTGRGTLSGNTIYF.